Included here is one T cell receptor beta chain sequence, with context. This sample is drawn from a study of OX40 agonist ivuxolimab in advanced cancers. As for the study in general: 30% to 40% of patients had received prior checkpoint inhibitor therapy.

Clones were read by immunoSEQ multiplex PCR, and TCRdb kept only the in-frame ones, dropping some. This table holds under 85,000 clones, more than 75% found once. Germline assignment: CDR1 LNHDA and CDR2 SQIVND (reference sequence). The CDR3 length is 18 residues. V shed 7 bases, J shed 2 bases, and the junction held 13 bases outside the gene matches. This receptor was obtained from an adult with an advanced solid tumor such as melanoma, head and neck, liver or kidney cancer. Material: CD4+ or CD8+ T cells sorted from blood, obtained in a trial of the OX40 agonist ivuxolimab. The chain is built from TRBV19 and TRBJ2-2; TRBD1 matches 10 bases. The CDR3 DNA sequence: TGTGCCAGTACGATTAGGGACAGGGGAATAATCAACACCGGGGAGCTGTTTTTT. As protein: CASTIRDRGIINTGELFF.